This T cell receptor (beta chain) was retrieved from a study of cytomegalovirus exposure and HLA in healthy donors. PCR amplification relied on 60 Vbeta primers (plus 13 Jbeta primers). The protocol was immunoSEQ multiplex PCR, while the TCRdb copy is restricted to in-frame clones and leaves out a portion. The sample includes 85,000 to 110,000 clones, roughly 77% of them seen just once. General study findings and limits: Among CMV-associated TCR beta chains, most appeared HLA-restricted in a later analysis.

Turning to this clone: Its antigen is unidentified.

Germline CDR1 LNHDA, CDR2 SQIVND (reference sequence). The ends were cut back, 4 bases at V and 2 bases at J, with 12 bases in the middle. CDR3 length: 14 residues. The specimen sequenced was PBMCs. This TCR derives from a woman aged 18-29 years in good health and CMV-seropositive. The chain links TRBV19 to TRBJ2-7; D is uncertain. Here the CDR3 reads CASSTSQIAYEQYF. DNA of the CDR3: TGTGCCAGTAGTACGTCACAGATTGCCTACGAGCAGTACTTC.